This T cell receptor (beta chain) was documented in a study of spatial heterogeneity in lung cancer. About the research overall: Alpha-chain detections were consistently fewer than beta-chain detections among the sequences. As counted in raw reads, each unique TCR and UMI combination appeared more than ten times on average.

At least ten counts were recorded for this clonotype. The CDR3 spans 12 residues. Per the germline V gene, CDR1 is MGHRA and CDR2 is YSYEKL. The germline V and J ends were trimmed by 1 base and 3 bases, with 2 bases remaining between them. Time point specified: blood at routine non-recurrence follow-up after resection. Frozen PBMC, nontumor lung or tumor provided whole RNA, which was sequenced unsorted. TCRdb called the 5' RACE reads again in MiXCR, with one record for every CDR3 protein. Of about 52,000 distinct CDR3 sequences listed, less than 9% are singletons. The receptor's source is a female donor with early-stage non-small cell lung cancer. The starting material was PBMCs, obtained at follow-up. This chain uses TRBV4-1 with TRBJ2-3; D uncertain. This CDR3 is CASSQVTDTQYF. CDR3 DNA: TGCGCCAGCAGCCAAGTGACAGATACGCAGTATTTT.